Following are 9 T cell receptor beta chains from one sample sequenced in a study of blood T cell repertoires in COVID-19 (dated by TCRdb to the early 2020s). Libraries were prepared through the immunoSEQ multiplex PCR assay. TCRdb carries this immuneACCESS record with in-frame sequences only. Its versions omit some clonotypes, under half of them owing to an unresolved V gene in the studies checked, with the rest unexplained. For this sample there are some 290,000 clones; roughly 79% appear just once. The ten largest clones capture just under 3% of the sample. The sequenced sample was peripheral blood. The receptors derive from an older woman with active or convalescent COVID-19.

The chain joins TRBV6-1 to TRBJ1-1; no clear D. V was shortened by 0 bases and J by 0 bases, with 8 bases between the two germline ends. Germline assignment: CDR1 MNHNS and CDR2 SASEGT. This CDR3 region has 15 residues. CDR3 DNA sequence: TGTGCCAGCAGTGAAGCTGGAGGTCTGAACACTGAAGCTTTCTTT. This translates into CASSEAGGLNTEAFF.

The chain recombines TRBV6-4 with TRBJ1-2; D is uncertain. Germline V gives CDR1 MRHNA, CDR2 SNTAGT. V lost 6 bases, J lost 5 bases, and 13 bases lay in between. This CDR3 has 13 amino acids. CDR3: CASSPNPRYGYTF. As DNA, the CDR3 is TGTGCCAGCAGCCCGAATCCGCGGTATGGCTACACCTTC.

V is TRBV11-3 and J is TRBJ2-1; 7 nucleotides align to TRBD2. V shed 1 base, J shed 0 bases, and the junction held 9 bases outside the gene matches. The length of the CDR3 is 18 residues. From germline, CDR1 is SGHNT and CDR2 YENEEA. The chain's CDR3 is CASSLGPSGLSSYNEQFF. For the CDR3, the DNA is TGTGCCAGCAGCTTAGGTCCTAGCGGTCTAAGCTCCTACAATGAGCAGTTCTTC.

Only one count was recorded for this clone. The chain has TRBV2 and TRBJ2-7; TRBD2 might be the D (6 bases). The CDR3 extends over 12 amino acids. V gave up 4 bases and J gave up 11 bases, with 15 bases separating them. Per the germline V gene, CDR1 is SNHLY and CDR2 is FYNNEI. The CDR3 sequence: CASSGGVAVEYF. CDR3 DNA sequence: TGTGCCAGCAGTGGAGGCGTAGCGGTGGAGTACTTC.

V is TRBV9 and J is TRBJ2-5; 12 bases are a match to TRBD2. Germline V gene sequence: CDR1 SGDLS, CDR2 YYNGEE. CDR3 length equals 16 residues. Germline trimming cut 0 bases from V and 5 bases from J; bases unmatched to any gene: 5. The CDR3 DNA is TGTGCCAGCAGCGTAGGCCTAGCGGGGGGGGTGGAGACCCAGTACTTC. This translates into CASSVGLAGGVETQYF.

The gene calls are TRBV4-1 and TRBJ2-7; the match to TRBD1 covers 9 bases. Germline V lookup: CDR1 MGHRA, CDR2 YSYEKL. The J segment lost 3 bases and the V segment lost 0 bases, leaving 3 bases of the junction unmatched. This CDR3 has 15 amino acids. The CDR3 protein is CASSQEGTGFYEQYF. In nucleotides, the CDR3 is TGCGCCAGCAGCCAAGAAGGGACAGGGTTCTACGAGCAGTACTTC.

V gene TRBV19 combines with J gene TRBJ1-3, with a weak D call TRBD1 (6 bases). Germline CDR1 reads LNHDA; CDR2 reads SQIVND (reference sequence). V lost 5 bases, J lost 2 bases, and 13 bases lay in between. The CDR3 loop spans 15 amino acids. CDR3 sequence reads: CASSQPQGPGNTIYF. CDR3 DNA sequence: TGTGCCAGTAGTCAACCACAGGGCCCTGGAAACACCATATATTTT.

The chain employs TRBV2 and TRBJ1-1, with TRBD1 as a possible D gene (6 bases). This CDR3 region has 13 residues. Germline-derived CDR1 and CDR2 are SNHLY and FYNNEI. V was pared by 6 bases and J by 11 bases, with 19 bases between. The CDR3 nucleotides read TGTGCCAGCAGGACCGTACAGGCCGACAGGGCTTTCTTT. Encoded protein: CASRTVQADRAFF. Complete variable domain (other parts from reference TRBV2 and TRBJ1-1): EPEVTQTPSHQVTQMGQEVILRCVPISNHLYFYWYRQILGQKVEFLVSFYNNEISEKSEIFDDQFSVERPDGSNFTLKIRSTKLEDSAMYFCASRTVQADRAFFGQGTRLTVV.

This sequence joins TRBV10-3 and TRBJ1-1; D uncertain. The V end was cut by 6 bases, the J end by 12 bases, with 17 bases between. CDR1 ENHRY and CDR2 SYGVKD come from the germline V gene. The CDR3 length is 12 residues. CDR3: CAISATRVETFF. The CDR3 DNA reads as TGTGCCATCAGCGCAACCCGGGTCGAGACTTTCTTT.